This entry lists 8 T cell receptor beta chains sequenced from one sample in a study of blood T cell repertoires in COVID-19. Data came from immunoSEQ multiplex PCR; TCRdb stores just in-frame clones and leaves some out. Of about 76,000 clones in the sample, roughly 89% are singletons; the top ten hold approximately 8%. The specimen was peripheral blood. The source of these receptors is a man aged 30 to 39 with acute or convalescent COVID-19.

The chain combines TRBV7-2 with TRBJ1-5; D perhaps matches TRBD1 (5 bases). The germline V gene has CDR1 SGHTA and CDR2 FQGNSA. Trimming cost V 1 base and J 3 bases, with 10 bases left between them. CDR3 size: 15 residues. This CDR3 reads CASSLGGGFNQPQHF. The CDR3 DNA reads as TGTGCCAGCAGCTTAGGGGGGGGGTTCAATCAGCCCCAGCATTTT.

The chain joins TRBV25-1 to TRBJ2-5; 8 bases match TRBD2. The CDR3 has 14 residues. Germline V gene lookup returns CDR1 MGHDK and CDR2 SYGVNS. V lost 5 bases and J lost 5; bases outside the gene matches: 7. In DNA form, the CDR3 reads TGTGCCAGCAGTCTACAGCGGGAGTTGGAGACCCAGTACTTC. Translation gives CASSLQRELETQYF.

The J gene is TRBJ2-3, the V gene TRBV7-3, with 13 nucleotides matching TRBD2. V shed 4 bases and J 5 bases; nucleotides not matched to a gene: 6. Germline CDR1 SGHTA, CDR2 FQGTGA. The CDR3 spans 16 residues. This CDR3 reads CASSSVLAGGKDTQYF. CDR3 sequence (DNA): TGTGCCAGCAGCTCAGTACTAGCGGGAGGGAAAGATACGCAGTATTTT.

The chain combines TRBV5-1 with TRBJ1-2; D possibly corresponds to TRBD1 (6 bases). Per the germline V gene, CDR1 is SGHRS and CDR2 is YFSETQ. V lost 4 bases, J lost 7 bases, and 20 bases lay in between. This CDR3 is built from 15 residues. The CDR3 sequence is CASSSTGLGASGYTF. CDR3 coding DNA: TGCGCCAGCAGCAGTACAGGGTTGGGCGCTAGTGGCTACACCTTC. The full variable domain, completed using reference TRBV5-1 and TRBJ1-2, is KAGVTQTPRYLIKTRGQQVTLSCSPISGHRSVSWYQQTPGQGLQFLFEYFSETQRNKGNFPGRFSGRQFSNSRSEMNVSTLELGDSALYLCASSSTGLGASGYTFGSGTRLTVV.

The chain has TRBV11-1 and TRBJ1-1, with 7 bases identical to TRBD1. Per the germline V gene, CDR1 is SGHAT and CDR2 is FQDESV (reference sequence). V lost 6 bases to trimming and J lost 3 bases; unmatched junction nucleotides: 10. The CDR3 is 15 amino acids. The DNA for the CDR3 is TGTGCCAGCAGTAGAAGTGACAGGGCCCACACTGAAGCTTTCTTT. This codes for CASSRSDRAHTEAFF.

The V and J genes are TRBV5-4 and TRBJ2-3, with a weak D call TRBD2 (5 bases). Germline CDR1 reads SGHNT; CDR2 reads YYREEE (reference sequence). The V gene lost 4 bases and the J gene lost 3 bases, with 12 bases spanning the gap. The CDR3 sequence is 14 residues long. In nucleotides, the CDR3 is TGTGCCAGCAGCCCGGGGAGTCGAACAGATACGCAGTATTTT. This sequence encodes CASSPGSRTDTQYF. The full variable domain, in which reference TRBV5-4 and TRBJ2-3 provide the parts outside the CDR3, is ETGVTQSPTHLIKTRGQQVTLRCSSQSGHNTVSWYQQALGQGPQFIFQYYREEENGRGNFPPRFSGLQFPNYSSELNVNALELDDSALYLCASSPGSRTDTQYFGPGTRLTVL.

This clone was picked up one time. V gene TRBV5-4 combines with J gene TRBJ1-2; 9 bases fit TRBD1. Per germline, CDR1 SGHNT and CDR2 YYREEE (reference sequence). The CDR3 totals 14 residues. J was trimmed by 7 bases and V by 0 bases; bases with no gene match: 4. In DNA, the CDR3 is TGTGCCAGCAGCTTGGACAGGGGGCTGGGTGGCTACACCTTC. This gives the protein CASSLDRGLGGYTF. Complete variable domain (other parts from reference TRBV5-4 and TRBJ1-2): ETGVTQSPTHLIKTRGQQVTLRCSSQSGHNTVSWYQQALGQGPQFIFQYYREEENGRGNFPPRFSGLQFPNYSSELNVNALELDDSALYLCASSLDRGLGGYTFGSGTRLTVV.

The rearrangement links TRBV5-1 to TRBJ2-1; 8 bases are shared with TRBD1. The V gene's germline CDR1 is SGHRS and CDR2 YFSETQ. V dropped 4 bases and J dropped 0; count of bases not matched to a gene: 9. CDR3 length: 17 amino acids. CDR3 residues: CASSPGQGASSYNEQFF. CDR3 DNA sequence: TGCGCCAGCAGCCCGGGGCAGGGGGCAAGCTCCTACAATGAGCAGTTCTTC. Drawing the rest from reference TRBV5-1 and TRBJ2-1, the complete variable domain is KAGVTQTPRYLIKTRGQQVTLSCSPISGHRSVSWYQQTPGQGLQFLFEYFSETQRNKGNFPGRFSGRQFSNSRSEMNVSTLELGDSALYLCASSPGQGASSYNEQFFGPGTRLTVL.